This T cell receptor (beta chain) was recovered during a study of blood T cell repertoires in COVID-19 (TCRdb year 2020). Describing the broader study: Samples from collaborators originated in the United States, Italy and Spain and spanned both the acute and convalescent phases of COVID-19. The prospective study material was composed of cDNA or gDNA derived from T cells, B-cell-depleted T cells, or PBMCs. Deeply sampled blood TCRbeta repertoires from subjects exposed to, actively infected with, or recovered from COVID-19 were included in the dataset. The repertoires were released in a freely available public database meant as a resource for research on the immune response to SARS-CoV-2. Samples were obtained from the ongoing ImmuneRACE study (first 160 participants) and from about 1,300 subjects provided by 6 global collaborators. A de-identified subject ID, COVID-19 status, age in years and sex were almost always included in the sample metadata. HLA class I and class II types, where available, came from metadata supplied by the sample provider rather than from assay-based typing.

From a lookup of the germline V gene, CDR1 and CDR2 are SGHAT and FQNNGV. The CDR3 contains 19 residues, cysteine and phenylalanine counted. The sequence is cut down to CDR3 DNA, 57 bases in frame from base 1. At the junction V is shortened by 5 bases and J by 0 bases; bases outside the gene matches: 16. In the case of this clone: Its antigen target is currently unknown. No base quality information exists; no much larger clone differs at one position.

The full study reports these points: The quantity of clinical and demographic metadata differed by source and by participant and was supplied without curation.

The immunoSEQ Assay, a bias-controlled multiplex PCR, was used to amplify TCRbeta CDR3 regions from genomic DNA. In the paper's pipeline: The number of nucleated cells in each sample was estimated by amplification of reference gene primers within the assay. To quantify the absolute abundance of each unique TCRbeta CDR3 rearrangement, sequence reads were collapsed and filtered. For each sample, productive Simpson clonality was calculated by taking the square root of Simpson's diversity index across productive rearrangements. What TCRdb holds here is the immuneACCESS table cut down to in-frame rearrangements. Part of the clones is not present; checked against another copy, under half of the missing clones reflect an unresolved V gene, and the others are unexplained. V, J and clone size are taken as reported in that table, and D and trimming were inferred from the DNA itself. This sample has fewer than 250,000 clones in its table, and around 81% of those were observed once. Of the sample, 8.9% is held by the ten largest clones.

Enrolling through a virtual design, the prospective study's participants ranged in age from roughly 18 to 89 years and lived across 24 United States geographic areas. In the prospective study, participants were assigned to cohorts based on the clinical history participants reported in a screening survey and a study questionnaire. In the prospective study, mobile phlebotomists collected whole blood, serum and a nasopharyngeal or oropharyngeal swab from each participant. Prospective study participants could optionally give additional blood draws and questionnaires over a roughly two-month period. Before DNA extraction, blood samples from the prospective study were shipped at room temperature or frozen.

The origin of this receptor is a woman in her forties or fifties with acute COVID-19. This sequence uses TRBV11-2 and TRBJ2-3; 8 bases in the middle match TRBD1. The source material was PBMCs or T cells enriched from blood (not recorded which). CDR3 reads: CASSGRDRYSPTSTDTQYF. The base sequence is TGTGCCAGCAGCGGACGGGACAGGTACTCTCCTACTAGCACAGATACGCAGTATTTT.